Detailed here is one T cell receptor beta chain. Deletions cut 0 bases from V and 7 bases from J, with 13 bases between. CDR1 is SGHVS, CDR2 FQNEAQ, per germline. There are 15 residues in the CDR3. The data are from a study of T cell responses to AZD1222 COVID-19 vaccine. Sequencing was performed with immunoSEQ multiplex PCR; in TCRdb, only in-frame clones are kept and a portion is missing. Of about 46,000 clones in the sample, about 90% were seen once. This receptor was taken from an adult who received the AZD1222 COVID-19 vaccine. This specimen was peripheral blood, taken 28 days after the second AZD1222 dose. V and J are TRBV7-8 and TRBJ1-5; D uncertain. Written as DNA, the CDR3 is TGTGCCAGCAGCTTAGCCACGAGGGCAAGACAGCCCCAGCATTTT. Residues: CASSLATRARQPQHF. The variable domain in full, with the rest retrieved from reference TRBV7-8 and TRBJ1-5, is GAGVSQSPRYKVAKRGQDVALRCDPISGHVSLFWYQQALGQGPEFLTYFQNEAQLDKSGLPSDRFFAERPEGSVSTLKIQRTQQEDSAVYLCASSLATRARQPQHFGDGTRLSIL.